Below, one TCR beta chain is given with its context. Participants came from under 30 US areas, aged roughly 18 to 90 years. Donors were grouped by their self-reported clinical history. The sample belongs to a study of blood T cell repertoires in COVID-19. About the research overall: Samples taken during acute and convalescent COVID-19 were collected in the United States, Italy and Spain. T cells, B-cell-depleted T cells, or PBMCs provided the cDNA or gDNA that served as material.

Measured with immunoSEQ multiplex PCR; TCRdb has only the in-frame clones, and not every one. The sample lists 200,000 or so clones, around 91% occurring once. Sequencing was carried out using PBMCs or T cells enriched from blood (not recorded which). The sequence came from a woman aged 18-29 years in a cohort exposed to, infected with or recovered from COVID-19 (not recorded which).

DNA of the CDR3: TGTGCCAGTAGCCCTTCCGGGACAGATTTTAACTATGGCTACACCTTC. This gives the protein CASSPSGTDFNYGYTF. The chain carries TRBV19 and TRBJ1-2, with 7 bases lining up with TRBD1. Germline V gene data show CDR1 as LNHDA and CDR2 as SQIVND (reference sequence). J was trimmed by 1 base and V by 6 bases; bases with no gene match: 11. This CDR3 region has 16 residues.